This T cell receptor beta chain was identified in a study of CD8 T cells in Susac syndrome. Note on this clonotype: The antigen is unknown.

From blood CD8+ and CD4+ T cells, TCR beta sequences were generated. TEMRA cells were FACS-enriched, with CD8+ and CD4+ T cells isolated negatively. CDR3 size: 15 residues. The V gene's germline CDR1 is SGHDN and CDR2 FVKESK. V lost 3 bases and J lost 5; bases outside the gene matches: 9. With random hexamers, reverse transcription was performed on roughly 0.5 to 1 ug of RNA. Across 54 Vbeta and 13 Jbeta, immunoSEQ multiplex PCR amplified TCR beta CDR3. One entry per CDR3 protein, called by TCRdb with MiXCR from the immunoSEQ multiplex PCR reads. The data contain 150,000 or so distinct CDR3 sequences, around 95% of them seen just once; the ten biggest clones take up about 0.15%. Study-wide results and caveats: Acknowledgment was made by the study that its TCR sequencing and HLA analysis involved a relatively small number of individuals.

The TCR comes from a human donor with multiple sclerosis. The chain couples TRBV14 to TRBJ2-5; 7 positions agree with TRBD2. Sample: CD8+ T cells from PBMCs. CDR3 DNA sequence: TGTGCCAGCAGCCAGGCGGTGACCGGGAGGGAGACCCAGTACTTC. It specifies CASSQAVTGRETQYF. The whole variable domain, filled in from reference TRBV14 and TRBJ2-5, reads EAGVTQFPSHSVIEKGQTVTLRCDPISGHDNLYWYRRVMGKEIKFLLHFVKESKQDESGMPNNRFLAERTGGTYSTLKVQPAELEDSGVYFCASSQAVTGRETQYFGPGTRLLVL.